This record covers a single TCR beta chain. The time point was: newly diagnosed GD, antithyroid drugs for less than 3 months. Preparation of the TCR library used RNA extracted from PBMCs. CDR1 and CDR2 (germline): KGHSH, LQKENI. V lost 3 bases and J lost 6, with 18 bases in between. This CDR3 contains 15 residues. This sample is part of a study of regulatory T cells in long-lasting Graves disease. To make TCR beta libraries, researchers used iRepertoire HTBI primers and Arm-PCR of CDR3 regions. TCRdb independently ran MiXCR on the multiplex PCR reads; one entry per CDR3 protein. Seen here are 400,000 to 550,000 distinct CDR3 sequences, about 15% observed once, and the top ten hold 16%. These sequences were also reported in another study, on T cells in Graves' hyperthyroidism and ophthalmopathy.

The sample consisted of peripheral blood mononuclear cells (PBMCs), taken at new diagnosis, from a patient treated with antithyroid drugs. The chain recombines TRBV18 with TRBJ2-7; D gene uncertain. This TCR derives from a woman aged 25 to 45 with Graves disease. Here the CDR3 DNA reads TGTGCCAGCTCACCGGACGTGACGGTCTCTCCCGAGCAGTACTTC. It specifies CASSPDVTVSPEQYF.